A selection of T cell receptor beta chains follows, all from one sample in a study of shared clonotypes between healthy human individuals. Assay used: immunoSEQ multiplex PCR; TCRdb lists only in-frame clones, some missing. The sample has nearly 2 million clones; about 95% are singletons. What was sequenced was naive CD8+ T cells sorted from blood. These receptors all come from a man in his late teens or twenties in good health. Each CDR3 is given with its conserved first and last residue. The D gene is left open where the match is weak. Size is stated for part of the rows, as once, few or many counts, or as a class when the clone is expanded.

>TRBV7-9|NA|TRBJ2-2|NA
CASSEWGLMNTGELFF
TGTGCCAGCAGCGAATGGGGACTCATGAACACCGGGGAGCTGTTTTTT
>TRBV6-5|TRBD1|TRBJ1-2|NA
CASSWLQGNYGYTF
TGTGCCAGCAGTTGGCTACAGGGGAACTATGGCTACACCTTC
>TRBV28|TRBD1|TRBJ1-6|NA
CASSLFVGQGLSPLHF
TGTGCCAGCAGTTTATTTGTGGGACAGGGACTTTCACCCCTCCACTTT
>TRBV9|TRBD2|TRBJ2-5|once
CASSVAPSGGRETQYF
TGTGCCAGCAGCGTAGCCCCTAGCGGGGGGCGGGAGACCCAGTACTTC
>TRBV9|NA|TRBJ2-1|NA
CASSVVSGDVLFF
TGTGCCAGCAGCGTAGTTTCAGGGGATGTTCTGTTCTTC
>TRBV10-1|NA|TRBJ2-3|few
CARSYWGQYF
TGCGCCAGATCCTACTGGGGGCAGTATTTT
>TRBV5-4|NA|TRBJ2-5|NA
CASSLGVGGLETQYF
TGTGCCAGCAGCTTGGGAGTGGGGGGCCTGGAGACCCAGTACTTC
>TRBV6-6|TRBD2|TRBJ2-1|NA
CASTSGSFPYNEQFF
TGTGCCAGCACTAGCGGGAGTTTTCCCTACAATGAGCAGTTCTTC
>TRBV7-9|TRBD1|TRBJ1-2|once
CASSTDRVIYGYTF
TGTGCCAGCAGCACTGACAGGGTAATCTATGGCTACACCTTC
>TRBV7-9|NA|TRBJ1-4|NA
CASSLLWDRTNEKLFF
TGTGCCAGCAGCTTACTTTGGGACCGGACTAATGAAAAACTGTTTTTT
>TRBV10-2|NA|TRBJ2-7|NA
CASSEGRASYEQYF
TGCGCCAGCAGTGAGGGCAGGGCGTCCTACGAGCAGTACTTC
>TRBV6-5|NA|TRBJ2-7|NA
CASSPDGGESYEQYF
TGTGCCAGCAGCCCCGACGGGGGAGAGAGTTACGAGCAGTACTTC
>TRBV2|NA|TRBJ2-7|few
CASSELRMPYEQYF
TGTGCCAGCAGTGAACTGCGGATGCCCTACGAGCAGTACTTC
>TRBV28|TRBD1|TRBJ2-7|NA
CASRPPRQGHTYEQYF
TGTGCCAGCAGGCCCCCAAGACAGGGGCACACCTACGAGCAGTACTTC
>TRBV6-5|NA|TRBJ2-2|once
CASLPVGDTGELFF
TGTGCCAGCCTTCCCGTAGGGGACACCGGGGAGCTGTTTTTT
>TRBV29-1|TRBD2|TRBJ2-1|NA
CSVAGLAGGYNEQFF
TGCAGCGTGGCCGGACTAGCGGGGGGTTACAATGAGCAGTTCTTC
>TRBV7-3|TRBD1|TRBJ2-1|NA
CASSLTGGQGSEQFF
TGTGCCAGCAGCTTAACAGGGGGACAGGGGAGTGAGCAGTTCTTC
>TRBV7-8|NA|TRBJ2-3|NA
CASSSTRDGSTDTQYF
TGTGCCAGCAGCTCAACCCGGGACGGTAGCACAGATACGCAGTATTTT
>TRBV7-6|TRBD2|TRBJ2-7|NA
CASSLNSGTRGYEQYF
TGTGCCAGCAGCCTCAACTCCGGGACTAGAGGCTACGAGCAGTACTTC
>TRBV30|NA|TRBJ1-5|NA
CAWSDTVINQPQHF
TGTGCCTGGAGTGACACCGTTATCAATCAGCCCCAGCATTTT
>TRBV7-9|TRBD2|TRBJ2-7|NA
CASSPRTSGSYEQYF
TGTGCCAGCAGCCCAAGGACTAGCGGCTCCTACGAGCAGTACTTC
>TRBV19|NA|TRBJ1-1|NA
CASSIVKGGTEAFF
TGTGCCAGTAGTATTGTAAAAGGGGGAACTGAAGCTTTCTTT
>TRBV9|TRBD2|TRBJ2-1|NA
CASSEEVAGGLSEQFF
TGTGCCAGCAGCGAAGAAGTAGCGGGGGGACTTTCTGAGCAGTTCTTC
>TRBV9|NA|TRBJ2-5|NA
CASSVDFLGETQYF
TGTGCCAGCAGCGTAGATTTCCTAGGAGAGACCCAGTACTTC
>TRBV4-3|TRBD1|TRBJ1-3|NA
CASSQDRTGGISGNTIYF
TGCGCCAGCAGCCAAGATCGGACAGGGGGCATCTCTGGAAACACCATATATTTT
>TRBV9|TRBD2|TRBJ2-2|NA
CASSAEGTSGRVGPPGELFF
TGTGCCAGCAGCGCGGAAGGGACTAGCGGGAGGGTAGGTCCTCCCGGGGAGCTGTTTTTT
>TRBV4-1|TRBD1|TRBJ1-6|NA
CASGIPGGADSPLHF
TGCGCCAGCGGGATCCCAGGGGGCGCAGATTCACCCCTCCACTTT
>TRBV10-1|TRBD2|TRBJ2-7|NA
CARGLAGAFHSYEQYF
TGCGCCAGGGGACTAGCGGGAGCTTTTCACTCCTACGAGCAGTACTTC
>TRBV7-6|NA|TRBJ2-7|once
CASSLDAANSYEQYF
TGTGCCAGCAGCTTAGATGCAGCCAACTCCTACGAGCAGTACTTC
>TRBV30|TRBD2|TRBJ2-1|NA
CAWSGGNEQFF
TGTGCCTGGTCGGGGGGGAATGAGCAGTTCTTC
>TRBV30|NA|TRBJ1-1|NA
CAWSGGPEAFF
TGTGCCTGGAGTGGGGGCCCTGAAGCTTTCTTT
>TRBV13|NA|TRBJ1-2|NA
CASSILSDGYTF
TGTGCCAGCAGCATACTAAGCGATGGCTACACCTTC
>TRBV5-6|NA|TRBJ2-3|NA
CASSFWLGGGTDTQYF
TGTGCCAGCAGCTTTTGGTTGGGCGGGGGCACAGATACGCAGTATTTT
>TRBV7-9|TRBD2|TRBJ2-1|NA
CASSLGASGGPEDYNEQFF
TGTGCCAGCAGCTTAGGGGCTAGCGGGGGCCCCGAGGACTACAATGAGCAGTTCTTC
>TRBV15|TRBD1|TRBJ1-1|NA
CATSRGQGEAFF
TGTGCCACCAGCAGAGGACAGGGGGAAGCTTTCTTT
>TRBV6-1|NA|TRBJ1-1|NA
CASSELGSTEAFF
TGTGCCAGCAGTGAATTGGGGTCCACTGAAGCTTTCTTT
>TRBV7-9|TRBD2|TRBJ2-1|NA
CASSLISGGPANEQFF
TGTGCCAGCAGCTTAATAAGCGGGGGGCCTGCCAATGAGCAGTTCTTC
>TRBV27|NA|TRBJ2-1|NA
CASSLTDLTYNEQFF
TGTGCCAGCAGTTTGACTGACCTCACCTACAATGAGCAGTTCTTC
>TRBV4-1|NA|TRBJ1-2|NA
CASSQKNQGEFYGYTF
TGCGCCAGCAGCCAAAAAAATCAGGGCGAGTTCTATGGCTACACCTTC
>TRBV2|TRBD1|TRBJ1-3|NA
CASSTTGAIYF
TGTGCCAGCAGTACAACAGGGGCCATATATTTT
>TRBV10-3|NA|TRBJ1-1|NA
CAITRDADTEAFF
TGTGCCATCACCCGGGACGCGGACACTGAAGCTTTCTTT
>TRBV12-5|NA|TRBJ2-3|NA
CASGLIDNLRTDTQYF
TGTGCTAGTGGTTTGATCGACAATCTACGCACAGATACGCAGTATTTT
>TRBV9|TRBD2|TRBJ2-2|NA
CASSVDAGGNAGGELFF
TGTGCCAGCAGCGTAGATGCGGGAGGGAATGCAGGCGGGGAGCTGTTTTTT
>TRBV7-9|TRBD1|TRBJ1-5|NA
CASSSTGDVQPQHF
TGTGCCAGCAGCTCTACAGGGGACGTTCAGCCCCAGCATTTT
>TRBV19|TRBD1|TRBJ2-7|NA
CASSPLGTGYEQYF
TGTGCCAGTAGTCCCCTCGGGACAGGCTACGAGCAGTACTTC
>TRBV9|NA|TRBJ2-6|NA
CASSVRPGDGANVLTF
TGTGCCAGCAGCGTAAGGCCAGGGGACGGGGCCAACGTCCTGACTTTC
>TRBV4-1|TRBD1|TRBJ2-7|NA
CASSPDYRGLTSYEQYF
TGCGCCAGCAGCCCAGACTACAGGGGATTGACCTCCTACGAGCAGTACTTC
>TRBV6-5|TRBD2|TRBJ2-3|NA
CASSYLAGVDTQYF
TGTGCCAGCAGTTATCTAGCGGGAGTAGATACGCAGTATTTT
>TRBV4-1|NA|TRBJ1-3|NA
CASSQDGGLLSGNTIYF
TGCGCCAGCAGCCAAGATGGAGGCTTACTCTCTGGAAACACCATATATTTT
>TRBV4-1|TRBD1|TRBJ2-1|few
CASSLGQYNEQFF
TGCGCCAGCAGCCTGGGACAGTACAATGAGCAGTTCTTC
>TRBV4-1|NA|TRBJ1-2|NA
CASSQSITRTYGYTF
TGCGCCAGCAGCCAATCGATAACCAGGACCTATGGCTACACCTTC
>TRBV4-3|TRBD1|TRBJ1-4|NA
CASSQATGSATNEKLFF
TGCGCCAGCAGCCAAGCGACAGGGTCAGCAACTAATGAAAAACTGTTTTTT
>TRBV27|NA|TRBJ2-7|NA
CASSLRGSYEQYF
TGTGCCAGCAGTTTAAGAGGCTCCTACGAGCAGTACTTC
>TRBV4-1|NA|TRBJ1-2|NA
CASSQEQGIVYGYTF
TGCGCCAGCAGCCAAGAGCAGGGGATAGTCTATGGCTACACCTTC
>TRBV4-1|TRBD1|TRBJ1-1|NA
CASSQDEGAWTEAFF
TGCGCCAGCAGCCAAGATGAGGGGGCATGGACTGAAGCTTTCTTT
>TRBV30|TRBD2|TRBJ2-3|NA
CAWSVDTSGSYDTQYF
TGTGCCTGGAGCGTTGACACTAGCGGGAGTTATGATACGCAGTATTTT
>TRBV28|NA|TRBJ2-6|NA
CASSQEEESYPPGANVLTF
TGTGCCAGCAGCCAAGAAGAAGAGTCTTATCCCCCTGGGGCCAACGTCCTGACTTTC
>TRBV9|TRBD1|TRBJ1-2|NA
CASSAIVQGIYGYTF
TGTGCCAGCAGCGCCATAGTACAGGGGATTTATGGCTACACCTTC
>TRBV7-3|NA|TRBJ2-1|NA
CASSPGTRGEEQFF
TGTGCCAGCAGCCCCGGGACCCGAGGGGAGGAGCAGTTCTTC
>TRBV28|TRBD1|TRBJ2-6|NA
CASSSGQFSGANVLTF
TGTGCCAGCAGTTCGGGACAGTTCTCTGGGGCCAACGTCCTGACTTTC